A single sample is the source of the 22 T cell receptor beta chains below, sequenced in a study of shared clonotypes between healthy human individuals. The assay was immunoSEQ multiplex PCR, and TCRdb's table has in-frame clones only and misses some. Here the sample spans fewer than 3 million clones, around 93% being singletons. What was sequenced was naive CD4+ T cells from PBMCs. Subset reported: CD45RA+ positively selected. Receptor source: a young man in good health. Some clones in this sample may be carry-over from other donors' samples.

The gene calls are TRBV19 and TRBJ2-5, with unresolved D. The V and J ends lost 3 bases and 1 base respectively, with 9 bases between them. The CDR3 is 14 amino acids. Germline V gives CDR1 LNHDA, CDR2 SQIVND (reference sequence). The CDR3 sequence: CASSIAVTQETQYF. The DNA for the CDR3 is TGTGCCAGTAGTATCGCAGTGACCCAAGAGACCCAGTACTTC.

The CDR3 DNA is TGTGCCAGCAGTTTAACTAGATCCAATGAAAAACTGTTTTTT. Translated, it gives CASSLTRSNEKLFF. V usage is TRBV27 and J usage is TRBJ1-4; D uncertain. CDR3 size: 14 residues. CDR1 MNHEY and CDR2 SMNVEV come from the germline V gene (reference sequence). V shed 2 bases and J shed 5 bases, with 9 bases lying between them.

The chain employs TRBV28 and TRBJ1-3; a weak D match, TRBD1 (6 bases). This CDR3 is built from 16 residues. The germline V gene has CDR1 MDHEN and CDR2 SYDVKM. V lost 6 bases, J lost 2 bases, and 17 bases lay in between. The CDR3 is CASSPQDRFPGNTIYF. The CDR3 DNA sequence: TGTGCCAGCAGCCCACAAGACAGGTTCCCTGGAAACACCATATATTTT.

The V call is TRBV6-5, the J call TRBJ2-5; 10 bases match TRBD1. The CDR3 runs to 16 residues. V gave up 0 bases and J gave up 4 bases; unmatched junction bases: 5. Per germline, CDR1 MNHEY and CDR2 SVGAGI. The CDR3 bases are TGTGCCAGCAGTTACTCGACAGGGGGCGGAGGAGAGACCCAGTACTTC. Translation: CASSYSTGGGGETQYF.

This sequence joins TRBV19 and TRBJ2-2; D not resolved. This CDR3 contains 14 residues. Germline lookup yields CDR1 LNHDA and CDR2 SQIVND (reference sequence). V shed 6 bases and J shed 1 base, with 9 bases lying between them. The CDR3 region has the DNA TGTGCCAGTAGCCGCCGACAGAACACCGGGGAGCTGTTTTTT. The encoded protein is CASSRRQNTGELFF.

The J gene is TRBJ2-7, the V gene TRBV11-2, with TRBD1 matching over 11 bases. V lost 5 bases and J lost 2; bases outside the gene matches: 11. The CDR3 covers 17 residues. Germline V CDR1 and CDR2: SGHAT, FQNNGV. CDR3 region: CASSPSQPGQGAYEQYF. The CDR3, as DNA: TGTGCCAGCAGCCCTTCTCAGCCGGGACAGGGGGCCTACGAGCAGTACTTC. Drawing the rest from reference TRBV11-2 and TRBJ2-7, the complete variable domain is EAGVAQSPRYKIIEKRQSVAFWCNPISGHATLYWYQQILGQGPKLLIQFQNNGVVDDSQLPKDRFSAERLKGVDSTLKIQPAKLEDSAVYLCASSPSQPGQGAYEQYFGPGTRLTVT.

The V gene is TRBV5-6, the J gene TRBJ2-3; the D is unclear. This CDR3 is built from 15 residues. Germline values: CDR1 SGHDT, CDR2 YYEEEE. V lost 1 base and J lost 7, with 16 bases in between. The CDR3 sequence is CASSLTGRAHHTQYF. CDR3 DNA sequence: TGTGCCAGCAGCTTGACGGGCCGGGCCCACCATACGCAGTATTTT.

This clone was seen only once. The V gene is TRBV27, the J gene TRBJ2-7, with 7 bases that match TRBD1. CDR1 and CDR2 from the germline V gene are MNHEY and SMNVEV (reference sequence). J was trimmed by 2 bases and V by 1 base; bases with no gene match: 8. The CDR3 sequence is 16 residues long. CDR3 protein: CASSLFDQRGPYEQYF. In DNA form, the CDR3 reads TGTGCCAGCAGTTTATTTGACCAAAGGGGGCCCTACGAGCAGTACTTC.

The V gene is TRBV18, the J gene TRBJ2-3; perhaps TRBD2 as D (7 bases). From germline, CDR1 is KGHSH and CDR2 LQKENI. The CDR3 totals 16 residues. V lost 3 bases, J lost 0 bases, and 13 bases lay in between. The CDR3 here is CASSPPRGASTDTQYF. In DNA form, the CDR3 reads TGTGCCAGCTCACCTCCCCGGGGGGCGAGCACAGATACGCAGTATTTT.

The rearrangement uses TRBV4-1 and TRBJ1-1; D remains unclear. CDR1 is MGHRA and CDR2 is YSYEKL in the germline V gene. This CDR3 is built from 16 residues. Trimming took off 0 bases at V and 0 bases at J, with 11 bases between the two ends. CDR3 DNA sequence: TGCGCCAGCAGCCAAGATATGAGGGAGATGAACACTGAAGCTTTCTTT. It codes for CASSQDMREMNTEAFF.

The CDR3 DNA follows: TGTGCCAGCAGCTTGTTCGGTTCGGGCGGCGCTAATGAAAAACTGTTTTTT. Protein sequence: CASSLFGSGGANEKLFF. This chain links TRBV5-6 with TRBJ1-4; no clear D. CDR1 SGHDT and CDR2 YYEEEE come from the germline V gene. Trimming left V 1 base short and J 3 bases short, with 16 bases between. The CDR3 runs 17 residues. The full variable domain, its missing parts supplied by reference TRBV5-6 and TRBJ1-4, is DAGVTQSPTHLIKTRGQQVTLRCSPKSGHDTVSWYQQALGQGPQFIFQYYEEEERQRGNFPDRFSGHQFPNYSSELNVNALLLGDSALYLCASSLFGSGGANEKLFFGSGTQLSVL.

The rearrangement uses TRBV5-4 and TRBJ2-5; 7 nucleotides line up with TRBD2. Trimming cost V 0 bases and J 5 bases; bases outside gene matches: 13. The germline gives CDR1 SGHNT, CDR2 YYREEE (reference sequence). The CDR3 has 17 residues. The CDR3, as DNA: TGTGCCAGCAGCTTGGGACTAGCAGCCACTTCGGGGGAGACCCAGTACTTC. Its protein is CASSLGLAATSGETQYF. Looking up the rest from reference TRBV5-4 and TRBJ2-5 gives the full variable domain: ETGVTQSPTHLIKTRGQQVTLRCSSQSGHNTVSWYQQALGQGPQFIFQYYREEENGRGNFPPRFSGLQFPNYSSELNVNALELDDSALYLCASSLGLAATSGETQYFGPGTRLLVL.

The chain employs TRBV28 and TRBJ1-1; maybe TRBD1 (5 bases). The CDR3 spans 13 residues. Looked up from germline, CDR1 is MDHEN and CDR2 is SYDVKM. V gave up 6 bases and J gave up 3 bases, with 11 bases separating them. CDR3 nucleotide sequence: TGTGCCAGCAGGGGGACCCTCGACACTGAAGCTTTCTTT. Translating gives CASRGTLDTEAFF.

This clone was detected once. This sequence joins TRBV5-1 and TRBJ1-2, with no clear D. Germline assignment: CDR1 SGHRS and CDR2 YFSETQ. The CDR3 spans 15 residues. Trimming removed 0 bases at V and 0 bases at J, with 9 bases between. The CDR3 loop reads CASSLARSANYGYTF. In DNA form, the CDR3 reads TGCGCCAGCAGCTTGGCGCGCAGCGCTAACTATGGCTACACCTTC.

As concerns this clone: At the DNA level, this CDR3 is encoded by other sequences in the same sample as well. The chain employs TRBV5-1 and TRBJ2-1; TRBD2 agrees at 10 bases. V was clipped by 0 bases and J by 0 bases; unmatched bases: 3. CDR1 SGHRS and CDR2 YFSETQ come from the germline V gene. There are 17 residues in the CDR3. CDR3 nucleotides: TGCGCCAGCAGCTTGGGGGGACTAGCGAGCTCCTACAATGAGCAGTTCTTC. This codes for CASSLGGLASSYNEQFF.

The V and J genes are TRBV7-9 and TRBJ2-6; tentatively, D is TRBD1 (6 bases). The CDR3 is made up of 17 amino acids. With 8 bases removed from V and 1 base from J, the gap between germline ends came to 18 bases. Germline V gene sequence: CDR1 SEHNR, CDR2 FQNEAQ (reference sequence). The CDR3 reads CASDPGHLLSGANVLTF. CDR3 in DNA: TGTGCCAGCGATCCGGGACACCTCCTGTCTGGGGCCAACGTCCTGACTTTC.

This clone occurred once. The gene calls are TRBV5-1 and TRBJ2-1; 12 bases map to TRBD2. Per germline, CDR1 SGHRS and CDR2 YFSETQ. The V segment lost 4 bases and the J segment 9 bases; nucleotides outside the gene matches: 14. This CDR3 is 17 amino acids long. In nucleotides, the CDR3 is TGCGCCAGCAGCCCCGGACTAGCGGGAAATAACGTGGGTGAGCAGTTCTTC. Encoded protein: CASSPGLAGNNVGEQFF.

This chain links TRBV21-1 with TRBJ2-7; the table's D call TRBD2 went unverified against the DNA. TRBV21-1 counts as a pseudogene. The CDR3 extends over 15 amino acids. Written as DNA, the CDR3 is TGTGCCAGCAGCTCCTCCGCTCTAGCGGCCTACGAGCAGTACTTC. Translation gives CASSSSALAAYEQYF.

The genes are TRBV6-4 and TRBJ1-1, with D tentatively TRBD1 (6 bases). V dropped 4 bases and J dropped 4 bases, with 13 bases sitting between them. Germline CDR1 MRHNA, CDR2 SNTAGT. This CDR3 is 14 amino acids long. In DNA form, the CDR3 reads TGTGCCAGCAGTGCCCGTGGACAGAGCACTGAAGCTTTCTTT. It is translated as CASSARGQSTEAFF.

The chain recombines TRBV4-2 with TRBJ2-2; D is perhaps TRBD2 (6 bases). The CDR3 sequence is 15 residues long. The germline CDR1 and CDR2 sequences are LGHNA and YNFKEQ. Trimming removed 1 base at V and 7 bases at J, with 13 bases between. CDR3 region: CASSQAWDSVGELFF. CDR3 bases: TGTGCCAGCAGCCAAGCCTGGGACTCCGTCGGGGAGCTGTTTTTT.

The chain couples TRBV25-1 to TRBJ1-1, with D possibly matching TRBD1 (5 bases). Germline CDR1 reads MGHDK; CDR2 reads SYGVNS. V was clipped by 11 bases and J by 2 bases, with 12 bases between them. The CDR3 is made up of 12 amino acids. CDR3 residues: CARGGDNTEAFF. CDR3 in DNA: TGTGCCCGGGGGGGGGATAACACTGAAGCTTTCTTT. The full variable domain, rest sourced from reference TRBV25-1 and TRBJ1-1, is EADIYQTPRYLVIGTGKKITLECSQTMGHDKMYWYQQDPGMELHLIHYSYGVNSTEKGDLSSESTVSRIRTEHFPLTLESARPSHTSQYLCARGGDNTEAFFGQGTRLTVV.

The chain is built from TRBV5-1 and TRBJ2-2, with a tentative D call TRBD2 (6 bases). V lost 1 base and J lost 2, with 9 bases in between. The CDR3 spans 15 residues. Germline-derived CDR1 and CDR2 are SGHRS and YFSETQ. The CDR3 sequence: CASSLSGTNTGELFF. DNA of the CDR3: TGCGCCAGCAGCTTGTCGGGGACTAACACCGGGGAGCTGTTTTTT.